The entry below gives a single TCR beta chain sequence along with its context. Its antigen is currently unknown. The data originate from a study of shared clonotypes between healthy human individuals. Findings and caveats of the study: The donor pool, a small one, limited the genetic and exposure-history diversity represented.

Here immunoSEQ multiplex PCR was the method, and the copy in TCRdb shows in-frame clones only, minus some. The sample lists more than 500,000 clones; around 95% were seen once. CDR3 length equals 15 residues. Germline V gene sequence: CDR1 WSHSY, CDR2 SAAADI. Trimming pared 1 base from V and 2 bases from J, leaving 12 bases between. Specimen: naive CD4+ T cells sorted from blood. Subset denoted: CD45RA+ positively selected. The TCR comes from a woman aged 25 to 45 in good health. The chain recombines TRBV10-2 with TRBJ2-7, with D hard to call. CDR3 coding DNA: TGCGCCAGCAGTGAGTTTGAGGTCATACCCTACGAGCAGTACTTC. It translates to CASSEFEVIPYEQYF.